Each of the 29 T cell receptor beta chains below was sequenced from the same sample in a study of T cell changes during pregnancy in multiple sclerosis. Sequenced by immunoSEQ multiplex PCR; TCRdb stores in-frame clones only, minus some. The table shows tens of thousands of clones, with more than 75% occurring only once. This specimen consisted of peripheral blood, obtained in the third trimester of pregnancy. These receptor sequences come from a female donor with multiple sclerosis, enrolled in a pregnancy study.

The gene calls are TRBV10-1 and TRBJ1-4, with 10 positions matching TRBD1. This CDR3 comprises 14 residues. Germline V gives CDR1 WNHNN, CDR2 SYGVQD (reference sequence). V lost 6 bases to trimming and J lost 8 bases; unmatched junction nucleotides: 6. The CDR3 coding sequence is TGCGCCAGCAGAAGGACAGGGGGGGAAGAAAAACTGTTTTTT. It yields the protein CASRRTGGEEKLFF.

The chain links TRBV7-2 to TRBJ2-7, with D possibly TRBD1 on 6 matching bases. Germline values: CDR1 SGHTA, CDR2 FQGNSA. There are 14 residues in the CDR3. The germline V and J ends were trimmed by 5 bases and 0 bases, with 11 bases remaining between them. The CDR3 sequence: CASSHLDSSYEQYF. In DNA form, the CDR3 reads TGTGCCAGCAGCCATCTGGACAGCTCCTACGAGCAGTACTTC.

The chain has TRBV6-1 and TRBJ2-3; D unresolved. This CDR3 spans 13 amino acids. Germline CDR1 reads MNHNS; CDR2 reads SASEGT. The V end was cut by 2 bases, the J end by 4 bases, with 7 bases between. The CDR3 bases are TGTGCCAGCAGTGAATTTTATTCAGATACGCAGTATTTT. Its translation is CASSEFYSDTQYF.

The chain recombines TRBV18 with TRBJ1-4; D is unresolved. CDR3 length: 13 residues. V was pared by 6 bases and J by 5 bases, with 10 bases between. In germline, CDR1 is KGHSH, CDR2 LQKENI. The CDR3, as DNA: TGTGCCAGCTCCCCCGTTTCGAATGAAAAACTGTTTTTT. This sequence encodes CASSPVSNEKLFF.

The chain links TRBV7-9 to TRBJ1-3, with D tentatively TRBD1 (6 bases). V gave up 5 bases and J gave up 4 bases, with 15 bases separating them. The germline gives CDR1 SEHNR, CDR2 FQNEAQ (reference sequence). The CDR3 length is 15 residues. CDR3 amino acids: CASSPQGGNGNTIYF. The CDR3 DNA reads TGTGCCAGCAGCCCTCAAGGGGGAAACGGAAACACCATATATTTT.

The gene calls are TRBV21-1 and TRBJ1-1. TRBV21-1 is termed a pseudogene. The CDR3 sequence is 14 residues long. CDR3 amino acids: CASSKVPLNGEAFF. Here the CDR3 DNA reads TGTGCCAGCAGCAAAGTTCCGCTGAACGGGGAAGCTTTCTTT.

The chain carries TRBV6-7 and TRBJ1-2, with D possibly being TRBD1 (6 bases). TRBV6-7 qualifies as an ORF whose function is uncertain. The V end lost 4 bases, the J end lost 0 bases, and 12 bases lay between the germline ends. This CDR3 has 15 residues. As DNA, the CDR3 is TGTGCCAGCAGTTTCACAGGGACCACTAACTATGGCTACACCTTC. It codes for CASSFTGTTNYGYTF.

The chain joins TRBV19 to TRBJ2-2; D perhaps matches TRBD2 (5 bases). The length of the CDR3 is 14 residues. V was pared by 7 bases and J by 5 bases, with 14 bases between. The germline gives CDR1 LNHDA, CDR2 SQIVND (reference sequence). CDR3 in amino acids: CASKWEPYTGELFF. The DNA of the CDR3 is TGTGCCAGTAAATGGGAGCCATATACCGGGGAGCTGTTTTTT.

The V gene is TRBV5-6, the J gene TRBJ1-1; D is unresolved. V gave up 6 bases and J gave up 6 bases, with 12 bases separating them. This CDR3 contains 12 residues. Germline CDR1 reads SGHDT; CDR2 reads YYEEEE. CDR3 protein: CASTFNGAEAFF. DNA of the CDR3: TGTGCCAGCACCTTTAACGGGGCTGAAGCTTTCTTT.

This sequence joins TRBV4-1 and TRBJ2-7, with 8 nucleotides matching TRBD2. Germline CDR1 and CDR2: MGHRA and YSYEKL. Trimming at V came to 1 base and at J to 4 bases, leaving 6 bases not matched to a gene. This CDR3 comprises 15 residues. The CDR3 sequence: CASSQAGGRFYEQYF. CDR3 coding DNA: TGCGCCAGCAGCCAAGCGGGGGGGCGTTTTTACGAGCAGTACTTC.

This rearrangement joins TRBV5-1 to TRBJ2-3, with TRBD2 identical over 16 bases. CDR3 size: 15 residues. Germline trimming cut 7 bases from V and 6 bases from J; bases unmatched to any gene: 5. CDR1 and CDR2 (germline): SGHRS, YFSETQ. The CDR3 sequence is CASGTSGGAGDTQYF. The CDR3 DNA follows: TGCGCCAGCGGGACTAGCGGGGGGGCCGGGGATACGCAGTATTTT.

The V call is TRBV7-9, the J call TRBJ2-1; tentative D call: TRBD1 (6 bases). The CDR3 spans 12 residues. V gave up 6 bases and J gave up 7 bases, with 10 bases separating them. The germline gives CDR1 SEHNR, CDR2 FQNEAQ (reference sequence). CDR3 residues: CASRTGTNEQFF. DNA for the CDR3: TGTGCCAGCAGGACCGGGACAAATGAGCAGTTCTTC.

The rearrangement uses TRBV9 and TRBJ2-3; 11 nucleotides line up with TRBD2. The CDR3 totals 17 residues. CDR1 and CDR2 from the germline V gene are SGDLS and YYNGEE. Unmatched junction bases numbered 8, after V lost 0 bases and J lost 5 bases. The chain's CDR3 is CASSVGLAGWGVDTQYF. As DNA, the CDR3 is TGTGCCAGCAGCGTAGGACTAGCGGGGTGGGGGGTAGATACGCAGTATTTT.

The CDR3: CASKGLAGAMYQETQYF. The CDR3 nucleotides read TGTGCCAGCAAAGGACTAGCGGGGGCTATGTACCAAGAGACCCAGTACTTC. V and J are TRBV28 and TRBJ2-5; the match to TRBD2 covers 13 bases. From germline, CDR1 is MDHEN and CDR2 SYDVKM. J gave up 0 bases and V 7 bases, and 8 bases lay outside the gene matches. The CDR3 loop spans 17 amino acids.

This chain links TRBV2 with TRBJ1-1; D call uncertain. The CDR3 loop spans 13 amino acids. The germline gives CDR1 SNHLY, CDR2 FYNNEI. Deletions cut 2 bases from V and 5 bases from J, with 9 bases between. CDR3 sequence reads: CASSEQVVTEAFF. The CDR3 nucleotides are TGTGCCAGCAGTGAACAGGTGGTTACTGAAGCTTTCTTT.

The gene calls are TRBV19 and TRBJ2-3, with TRBD2 matching over 7 bases. After removal of 10 bases from V and 2 bases from J, the junction contained 12 bases not matched to a gene. The CDR3 runs to 15 residues. Per the germline V gene, CDR1 is LNHDA and CDR2 is SQIVND (reference sequence). CDR3 nucleotide sequence: TGTGCCACCTCCCGGGAGAGCGGGGTCACAGATACGCAGTATTTT. Translation gives CATSRESGVTDTQYF.

The chain joins TRBV5-5 to TRBJ2-7; 7 positions match TRBD1. Germline loops: CDR1 SGHKS, CDR2 YYEKEE (reference sequence). J lost 5 bases, V lost 1 base, and 3 bases had no gene match. The CDR3 consists of 13 residues. CDR3 region: CASSLNRGHEQYF. CDR3 bases: TGTGCCAGCAGCTTGAACAGGGGCCACGAGCAGTACTTC. Supplemented by reference TRBV5-5 and TRBJ2-7, the full variable domain reads DAGVTQSPTHLIKTRGQQVTLRCSPISGHKSVSWYQQVLGQGPQFIFQYYEKEERGRGNFPDRFSARQFPNYSSELNVNALLLGDSALYLCASSLNRGHEQYFGPGTRLTVT.

This clone was counted once. The chain joins TRBV2 to TRBJ2-1, with 9 bases matching TRBD2. The trim removed 8 bases at V and 10 bases at J, leaving 12 bases unmatched. CDR3 size: 14 residues. The V gene's germline CDR1 is SNHLY and CDR2 FYNNEI. The CDR3 spells CASQKGLAGIEQFF. The CDR3 coding sequence is TGTGCCAGCCAAAAGGGGCTAGCGGGAATCGAGCAGTTCTTC.

V gene TRBV9 combines with J gene TRBJ1-2; 9 bases match TRBD1. J was trimmed by 5 bases and V by 3 bases; bases with no gene match: 14. Germline CDR1 SGDLS, CDR2 YYNGEE. The CDR3 sequence is 17 residues long. In DNA form, the CDR3 reads TGTGCCAGCAGCGGTAGTAGGGGGAGGACAGGGGAGTATGGCTACACCTTC. Translation: CASSGSRGRTGEYGYTF.

The chain links TRBV7-6 to TRBJ1-1, with 7 bases that match TRBD1. After removal of 5 bases from V and 6 bases from J, the junction contained 15 bases not matched to a gene. Looked up from germline, CDR1 is SGHVS and CDR2 is FNYEAQ. This CDR3 spans 16 amino acids. DNA of the CDR3: TGTGCCAGCAGCCCTAGACCAGGCTCCGGGACAGCTGAAGCTTTCTTT. Translation gives CASSPRPGSGTAEAFF.

The J gene is TRBJ2-6, the V gene TRBV6-4; D is unclear. Germline assignment: CDR1 MRHNA and CDR2 SNTAGT. The V and J ends lost 7 bases and 0 bases respectively, with 10 bases between them. The CDR3 consists of 15 residues. CDR3 DNA sequence: TGTGCCAGCACAGATGAGGCCTCTGGGGCCAACGTCCTGACTTTC. Translated, it gives CASTDEASGANVLTF.

The chain combines TRBV13 with TRBJ2-7; 8 nucleotides match TRBD2. This CDR3 region has 13 residues. Per the germline V gene, CDR1 is PRHDT and CDR2 is FYEKMQ (reference sequence). The V segment lost 5 bases and the J segment 7 bases; nucleotides outside the gene matches: 7. The CDR3 sequence is CASSTPGGVEQYF. CDR3 bases: TGTGCCAGCAGCACCCCGGGGGGGGTAGAGCAGTACTTC.

The chain joins TRBV19 to TRBJ1-5, with a possible D match to TRBD1 (5 bases). The CDR3 has 15 amino acids. The V end lost 4 bases, the J end lost 2 bases, and 12 bases lay between the germline ends. Germline CDR1 is LNHDA and CDR2 is SQIVND (reference sequence). In nucleotides, the CDR3 is TGTGCCAGTAGTACAGGGAAAGTAGGCAATCAGCCCCAGCATTTT. Translating it yields CASSTGKVGNQPQHF.

The count of this clone is one. The rearrangement uses TRBV27 and TRBJ2-7; D is unresolved. V was trimmed by 2 bases and J by 6 bases, leaving 11 bases between them. The CDR3 totals 13 residues. The V gene's germline CDR1 is MNHEY and CDR2 SMNVEV (reference sequence). CDR3 coding DNA: TGTGCCAGCAGTTTAAGCCCCCCCGGCGAGCAGTACTTC. The encoded protein is CASSLSPPGEQYF.

This chain joins TRBV7-2 and TRBJ2-5, with D possibly TRBD1 on 5 matching bases. Per germline, CDR1 SGHTA and CDR2 FQGNSA. Trimming took 5 bases from V and 2 from J, leaving 12 bases between them. The CDR3 sequence is 14 residues long. CDR3 DNA: TGTGCCAGCAGCCCAAACGCAGGGCAAGAGACCCAGTACTTC. As protein: CASSPNAGQETQYF.

The chain has TRBV2 and TRBJ1-1; D not resolved. Germline CDR1 reads SNHLY; CDR2 reads FYNNEI. This CDR3 has 14 amino acids. V lost 7 bases and J 5 bases, leaving 17 bases between the germline ends. This CDR3 is CASTQMRAGTEAFF. The DNA for the CDR3 is TGTGCCAGCACCCAGATGAGGGCCGGGACTGAAGCTTTCTTT.

The CDR3 spells CASSLAHYEQYF. The CDR3 DNA reads TGTGCCAGCAGCCTCGCACACTACGAGCAGTACTTC. The chain recombines TRBV28 with TRBJ2-7, with unresolved D. The CDR3 covers 12 residues. Per germline, CDR1 MDHEN and CDR2 SYDVKM. The V gene lost 6 bases and the J gene lost 3 bases, with 9 bases spanning the gap.

V and J are TRBV2 and TRBJ1-3; 7 nucleotides agree with TRBD1. The CDR3 runs to 17 residues. V was pared by 1 base and J by 3 bases, with 9 bases of the junction left unmatched. Germline values: CDR1 SNHLY, CDR2 FYNNEI. This CDR3 is CASSEGGGGARGNTIYF. DNA for the CDR3: TGTGCCAGCAGTGAAGGTGGAGGGGGCGCACGTGGAAACACCATATATTTT.

The chain recombines TRBV7-9 with TRBJ2-7; D may be TRBD2 (7 bases). Looked up from germline, CDR1 is SEHNR and CDR2 is FQNEAQ (reference sequence). This CDR3 region has 14 residues. V lost 3 bases and J lost 6, with 15 bases in between. Here the CDR3 reads CASSLAWGGGEQYF. CDR3 coding DNA: TGTGCCAGCAGCTTGGCGTGGGGGGGCGGCGAGCAGTACTTC.